This passage covers 7 T cell receptor beta chains from one sample sequenced in a study of CD8 T cells in Susac syndrome. RNA in amounts of about 0.5 to 1 ug was reverse transcribed with random hexamers. One entry per CDR3 protein, called by TCRdb with MiXCR from the immunoSEQ multiplex PCR reads. The top ten clones hold around 0.13% of a sample with hundreds of thousands of distinct CDR3 sequences, 80% to 95% of them seen once. The sequenced sample was CD8+ T cells from PBMCs. All receptors derive from a human donor with multiple sclerosis.

The rearrangement links TRBV4-3 to TRBJ2-1, with a possible D match to TRBD2 (6 bases). Germline V gives CDR1 LGHNA, CDR2 YSLEER. The V and J ends lost 1 base and 2 bases respectively, with 12 bases between them. CDR3 length: 16 amino acids. The CDR3 DNA reads TGCGCCAGCAGCCAAGGGGGCGGGGTCGCCTACAATGAGCAGTTCTTC. Amino acid sequence: CASSQGGGVAYNEQFF.

The V gene is TRBV30, the J gene TRBJ2-5; 14 bases are a match to TRBD2. This CDR3 is built from 16 residues. In germline, CDR1 is GTSNPN, CDR2 SVGIG (reference sequence). The ends lost 3 bases at V and 1 base at J; junction bases unmatched: 4. CDR3 nucleotides: TGTGCCTGGAGGGGACTAGCGGGGGCCGTCCAAGAGACCCAGTACTTC. Encoded protein: CAWRGLAGAVQETQYF. Complete variable domain (other parts from reference TRBV30 and TRBJ2-5): SQTIHQWPATLVQPVGSPLSLECTVEGTSNPNLYWYRQAAGRGLQLLFYSVGIGQISSEVPQNLSASRPQDRQFILSSKKLLLSDSGFYLCAWRGLAGAVQETQYFGPGTRLLVL.

The chain employs TRBV19 and TRBJ2-1; D is perhaps TRBD1 (6 bases). Germline V gene lookup returns CDR1 LNHDA and CDR2 SQIVND (reference sequence). The V gene lost 9 bases and the J gene lost 0 bases, with 15 bases spanning the gap. The CDR3 is made up of 15 amino acids. CDR3 coding DNA: TGTGCCAGCACAATTACAGGGAGCTCCTACAATGAGCAGTTCTTC. This translates into CASTITGSSYNEQFF.

V and J are TRBV4-1 and TRBJ1-1, with no clear D. V shed 4 bases and J shed 1 base, with 13 bases lying between them. Germline CDR1 reads MGHRA; CDR2 reads YSYEKL. This CDR3 spans 15 amino acids. CDR3 amino acids: CASSPLRAENTEAFF. The CDR3 nucleotides are TGCGCCAGCAGCCCGCTCCGGGCGGAGAACACTGAAGCTTTCTTT.

The rearrangement joins TRBV29-1 to TRBJ1-1; the match to TRBD1 covers 7 bases. Germline-derived CDR1 and CDR2 are SQVTM and ANQGSEA. Trimming cost V 7 bases and J 1 base; bases outside gene matches: 9. CDR3 length: 14 residues. CDR3 region: CSANRGLRNTEAFF. As DNA, the CDR3 is TGCAGCGCAAACAGGGGTTTAAGGAACACTGAAGCTTTCTTT. Drawing the rest from reference TRBV29-1 and TRBJ1-1, the complete variable domain is SAVISQKPSRDICQRGTSLTIQCQVDSQVTMMFWYRQQPGQSLTLIATANQGSEATYESGFVIDKFPISRPNLTFSTLTVSNMSPEDSSIYLCSANRGLRNTEAFFGQGTRLTVV.

This clonotype was detected once. The rearrangement links TRBV5-4 to TRBJ1-1; possible D gene TRBD1, 5 bases. V was pared by 0 bases and J by 6 bases, with 9 bases between. The CDR3 runs to 13 residues. CDR1 and CDR2 (germline): SGHNT, YYREEE (reference sequence). The CDR3 DNA is TGTGCCAGCAGCTTGGTGGGGGATTCTGAAGCTTTCTTT. It is translated as CASSLVGDSEAFF. The complete variable domain, with remaining parts taken from reference TRBV5-4 and TRBJ1-1, reads ETGVTQSPTHLIKTRGQQVTLRCSSQSGHNTVSWYQQALGQGPQFIFQYYREEENGRGNFPPRFSGLQFPNYSSELNVNALELDDSALYLCASSLVGDSEAFFGQGTRLTVV.

The chain couples TRBV20-1 to TRBJ2-3; possibly TRBD2 for D (5 bases). The CDR3 consists of 17 residues. Looked up from germline, CDR1 is DFQATT and CDR2 is SNEGSKA (reference sequence). Trimming shortened V by 6 bases and J by 0 bases, and 22 bases separated the two germline ends. CDR3 DNA sequence: TGCAGTGCCCCCGAGAGCGGTTCTTTTTCTAGCACAGATACGCAGTATTTT. Translation gives CSAPESGSFSSTDTQYF.